This T cell receptor (beta chain) was documented in a study of cytotoxic CD8 clonotypes in ibrutinib-treated CLL. As for the study in general: Mean per-sample yields comprised around 230,000 productive templates and 85,000 to 100,000 productive rearrangements.

V was pared by 0 bases and J by 4 bases, with 1 base of the junction left unmatched. The CDR3 is 14 residues long. Germline-derived CDR1 and CDR2 are SGHDT and YYEEEE. Only in-frame clones appear in the TCRdb table, and some are missing; sequencing was by immunoSEQ multiplex PCR. The repertoire consists of roughly 50,000 clones, with more than 55% occurring once and the leading ten covering 25% to 35%. This clone has a single count. The sequence derives from a human donor with chronic lymphocytic leukemia. This material consisted of PBMCs, taken after 24 months of ibrutinib treatment. V usage is TRBV5-6 and J usage is TRBJ1-2; 9 bases agree with TRBD1. The CDR3, as DNA: TGTGCCAGCAGCTTGGACAGGGGGCCCTATGGCTACACCTTC. Its protein product is CASSLDRGPYGYTF.